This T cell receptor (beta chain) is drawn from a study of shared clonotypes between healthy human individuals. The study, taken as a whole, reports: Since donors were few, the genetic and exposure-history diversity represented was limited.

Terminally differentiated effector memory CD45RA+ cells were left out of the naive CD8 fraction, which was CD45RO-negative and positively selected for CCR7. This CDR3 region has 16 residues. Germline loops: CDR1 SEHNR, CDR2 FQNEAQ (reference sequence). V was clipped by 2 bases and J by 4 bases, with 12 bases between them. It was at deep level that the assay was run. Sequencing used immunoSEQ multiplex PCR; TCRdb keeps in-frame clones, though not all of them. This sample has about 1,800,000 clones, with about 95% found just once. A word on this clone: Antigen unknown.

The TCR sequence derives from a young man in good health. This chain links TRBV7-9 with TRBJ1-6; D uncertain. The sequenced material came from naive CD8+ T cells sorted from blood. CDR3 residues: CASSLTADGYNSPLHF. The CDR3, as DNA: TGTGCCAGCAGCTTAACCGCCGACGGATATAATTCACCCCTCCACTTT.